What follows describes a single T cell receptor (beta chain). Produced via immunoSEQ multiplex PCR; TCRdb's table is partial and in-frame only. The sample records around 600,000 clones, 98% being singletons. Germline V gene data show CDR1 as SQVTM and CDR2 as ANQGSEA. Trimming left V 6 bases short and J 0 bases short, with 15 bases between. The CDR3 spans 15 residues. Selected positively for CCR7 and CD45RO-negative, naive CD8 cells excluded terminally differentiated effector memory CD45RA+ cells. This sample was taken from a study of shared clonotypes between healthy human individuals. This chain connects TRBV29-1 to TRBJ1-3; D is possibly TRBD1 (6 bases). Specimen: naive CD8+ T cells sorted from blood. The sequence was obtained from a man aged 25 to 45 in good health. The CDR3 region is CSVQGLDYSGNTIYF. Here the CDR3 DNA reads TGCAGCGTCCAGGGGTTAGACTACTCTGGAAACACCATATATTTT.